This TCR beta chain is drawn from a study of T-cell reconstitution after alpha-beta-depleted transplantation in children. Overall study findings and caveats: Hyperexpanded clones declined; after one year, newly produced T cells mostly supplied diversity. There were some patients whose high TCRbeta diversity at day 60 came from surviving recipient T cells and thymic progenitors. The origin of alpha-beta T cells about two months after transplant was reportedly several hundred expanded graft clones.

The CDR3 length is 15 residues. For this clonotype: Its specificity is unknown.

Unique molecular identifiers were incorporated when the TCRbeta library was constructed. TCRdb re-called the PCR reads with MiXCR, one entry per CDR3 protein. The repertoire holds hundreds of thousands of distinct CDR3 sequences, approximately 13% seen once, with about 2.2% in the top ten. This chain joins TRBV21-1 and TRBJ2-5. TRBV21-1 is assigned pseudogene status. The material sequenced was PBMCs, mostly from graft donor cells, taken 360 days after TCRalphabeta/CD19-depleted stem cell transplant. The origin of this receptor is a male patient between 10 and 17 years old who had a stem cell transplant for acute myeloid leukemia, so the T cells may come from the graft donor. CDR3 sequence reads: CASSDLQVEGETQYF. DNA for the CDR3: TGTGCCAGCAGCGACCTTCAGGTGGAAGGGGAGACCCAGTACTTC.